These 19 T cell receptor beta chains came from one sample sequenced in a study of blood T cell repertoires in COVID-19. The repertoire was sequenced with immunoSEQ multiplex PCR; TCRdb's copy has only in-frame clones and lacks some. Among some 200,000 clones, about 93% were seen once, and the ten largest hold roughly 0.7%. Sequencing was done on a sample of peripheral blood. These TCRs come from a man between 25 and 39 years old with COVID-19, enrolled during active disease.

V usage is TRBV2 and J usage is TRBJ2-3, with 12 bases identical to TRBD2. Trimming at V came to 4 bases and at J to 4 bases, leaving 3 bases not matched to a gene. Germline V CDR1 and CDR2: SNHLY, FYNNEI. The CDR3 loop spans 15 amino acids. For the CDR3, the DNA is TGTGCCAGCAGTGCTAGCGGGGGGGCTGCAGATACGCAGTATTTT. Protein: CASSASGGAADTQYF.

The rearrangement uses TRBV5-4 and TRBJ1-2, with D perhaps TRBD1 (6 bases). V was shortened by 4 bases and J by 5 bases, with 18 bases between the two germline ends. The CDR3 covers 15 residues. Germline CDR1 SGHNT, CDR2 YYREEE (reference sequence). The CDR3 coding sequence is TGTGCCAGCAGCCTGGGGGACATCCGAAATTATGGCTACACCTTC. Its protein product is CASSLGDIRNYGYTF.

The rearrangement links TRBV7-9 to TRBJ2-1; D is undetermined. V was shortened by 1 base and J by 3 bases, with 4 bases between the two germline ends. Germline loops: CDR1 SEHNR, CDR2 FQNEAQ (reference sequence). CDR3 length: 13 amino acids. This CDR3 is CASSLDLYNEQFF. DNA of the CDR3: TGTGCCAGCAGCTTAGATCTCTACAATGAGCAGTTCTTC. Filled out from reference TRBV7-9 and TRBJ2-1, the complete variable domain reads DTGVSQNPRHKITKRGQNVTFRCDPISEHNRLYWYRQTLGQGPEFLTYFQNEAQLEKSRLLSDRFSAERPKGSFSTLEIQRTEQGDSAMYLCASSLDLYNEQFFGPGTRLTVL.

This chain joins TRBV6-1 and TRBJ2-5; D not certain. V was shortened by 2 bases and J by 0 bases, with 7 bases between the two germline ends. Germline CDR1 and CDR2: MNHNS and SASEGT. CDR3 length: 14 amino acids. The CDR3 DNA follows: TGTGCCAGCAGTGAACACAGCCACCAAGAGACCCAGTACTTC. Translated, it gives CASSEHSHQETQYF.

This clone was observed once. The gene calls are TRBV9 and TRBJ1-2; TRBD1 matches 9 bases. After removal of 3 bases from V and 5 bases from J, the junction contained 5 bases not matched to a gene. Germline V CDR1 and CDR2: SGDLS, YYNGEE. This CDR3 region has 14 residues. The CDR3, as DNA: TGTGCCAGCAGCGACCGGGACAGGGATTATGGCTACACCTTC. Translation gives CASSDRDRDYGYTF.

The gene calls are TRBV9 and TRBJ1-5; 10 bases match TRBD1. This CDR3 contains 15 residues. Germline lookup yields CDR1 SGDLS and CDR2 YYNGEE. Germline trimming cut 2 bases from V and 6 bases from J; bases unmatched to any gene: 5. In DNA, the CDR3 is TGTGCCAGCAGCGTTGGGACAGGGGAGGGTCAGCCCCAGCATTTT. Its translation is CASSVGTGEGQPQHF. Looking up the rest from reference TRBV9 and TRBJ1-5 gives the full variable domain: DSGVTQTPKHLITATGQRVTLRCSPRSGDLSVYWYQQSLDQGLQFLIQYYNGEERAKGNILERFSAQQFPDLHSELNLSSLELGDSALYFCASSVGTGEGQPQHFGDGTRLSIL.

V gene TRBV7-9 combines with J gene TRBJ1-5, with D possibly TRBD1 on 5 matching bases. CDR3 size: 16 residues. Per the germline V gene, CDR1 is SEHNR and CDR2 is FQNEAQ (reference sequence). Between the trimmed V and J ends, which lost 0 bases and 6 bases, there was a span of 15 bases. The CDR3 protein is CASSLATRGRGQPQHF. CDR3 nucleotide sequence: TGTGCCAGCAGCTTAGCGACTAGGGGTCGAGGTCAGCCCCAGCATTTT. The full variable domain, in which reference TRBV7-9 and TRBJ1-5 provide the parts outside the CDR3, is DTGVSQNPRHKITKRGQNVTFRCDPISEHNRLYWYRQTLGQGPEFLTYFQNEAQLEKSRLLSDRFSAERPKGSFSTLEIQRTEQGDSAMYLCASSLATRGRGQPQHFGDGTRLSIL.

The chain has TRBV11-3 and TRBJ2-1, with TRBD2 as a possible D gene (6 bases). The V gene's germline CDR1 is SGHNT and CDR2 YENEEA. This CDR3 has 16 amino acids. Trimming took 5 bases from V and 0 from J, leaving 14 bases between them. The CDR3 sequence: CASSVSRGSSYNEQFF. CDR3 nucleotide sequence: TGTGCCAGCAGCGTTAGCCGGGGGAGCTCCTACAATGAGCAGTTCTTC.

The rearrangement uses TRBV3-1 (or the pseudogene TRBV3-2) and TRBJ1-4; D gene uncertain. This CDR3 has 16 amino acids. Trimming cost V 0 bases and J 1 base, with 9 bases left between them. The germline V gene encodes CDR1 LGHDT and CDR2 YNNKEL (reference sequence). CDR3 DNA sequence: TGTGCCAGCAGCCAAGACATGGGGAGAACTAATGAAAAACTGTTTTTT. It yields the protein CASSQDMGRTNEKLFF.

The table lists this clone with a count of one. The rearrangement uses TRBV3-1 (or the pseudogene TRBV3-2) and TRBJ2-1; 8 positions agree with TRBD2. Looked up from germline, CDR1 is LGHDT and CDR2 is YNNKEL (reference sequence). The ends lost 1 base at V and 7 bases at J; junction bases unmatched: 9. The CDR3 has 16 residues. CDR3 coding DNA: TGTGCCAGCAGCCAAGCAGGTACGGGGGGGCGAAATGAGCAGTTCTTC. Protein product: CASSQAGTGGRNEQFF.

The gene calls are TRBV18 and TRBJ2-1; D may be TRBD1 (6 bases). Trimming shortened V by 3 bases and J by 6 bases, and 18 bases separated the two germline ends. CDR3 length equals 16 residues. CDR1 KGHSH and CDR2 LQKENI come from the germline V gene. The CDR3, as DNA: TGTGCCAGCTCACCGAACAGGGTCACGGGGCTCAATGAGCAGTTCTTC. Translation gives CASSPNRVTGLNEQFF.

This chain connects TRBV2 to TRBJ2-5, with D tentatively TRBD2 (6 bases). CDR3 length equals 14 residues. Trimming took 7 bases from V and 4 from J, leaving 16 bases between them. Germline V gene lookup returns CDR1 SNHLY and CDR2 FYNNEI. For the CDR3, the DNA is TGTGCCAGCATCCCGGAGGGATTAGGAGAGACCCAGTACTTC. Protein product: CASIPEGLGETQYF.

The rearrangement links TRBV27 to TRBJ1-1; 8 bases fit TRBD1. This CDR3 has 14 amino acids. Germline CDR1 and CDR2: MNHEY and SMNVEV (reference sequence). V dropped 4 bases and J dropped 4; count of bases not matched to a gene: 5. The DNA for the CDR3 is TGTGCCAGCAGTTGGGACAGGACTGCCACTGAAGCTTTCTTT. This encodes CASSWDRTATEAFF.

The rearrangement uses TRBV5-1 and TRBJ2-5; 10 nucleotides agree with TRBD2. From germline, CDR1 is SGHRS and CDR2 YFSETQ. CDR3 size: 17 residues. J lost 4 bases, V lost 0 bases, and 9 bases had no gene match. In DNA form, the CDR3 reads TGCGCCAGCAGCTTGGTTTTAGCGGGGGGCGGCGGAGAGACCCAGTACTTC. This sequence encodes CASSLVLAGGGGETQYF. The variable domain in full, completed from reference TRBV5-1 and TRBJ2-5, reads KAGVTQTPRYLIKTRGQQVTLSCSPISGHRSVSWYQQTPGQGLQFLFEYFSETQRNKGNFPGRFSGRQFSNSRSEMNVSTLELGDSALYLCASSLVLAGGGGETQYFGPGTRLLVL.

CDR3: CASSIERRTGTSGGYTF. The DNA for the CDR3 is TGTGCCAGTAGTATAGAGCGGCGGACAGGGACTTCTGGTGGCTACACCTTC. The rearrangement links TRBV19 to TRBJ1-2; 8 bases map to TRBD1. V was clipped by 0 bases and J by 7 bases; unmatched bases: 13. Germline V gene data show CDR1 as LNHDA and CDR2 as SQIVND (reference sequence). The CDR3 covers 17 residues.

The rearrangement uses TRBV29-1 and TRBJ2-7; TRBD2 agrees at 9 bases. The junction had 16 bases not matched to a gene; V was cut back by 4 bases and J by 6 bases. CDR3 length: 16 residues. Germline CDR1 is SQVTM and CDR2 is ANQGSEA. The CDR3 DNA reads TGCAGCGTTGGGGGACCCCTAGCGGGGTCCTTTCCCGAGCAGTACTTC. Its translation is CSVGGPLAGSFPEQYF.

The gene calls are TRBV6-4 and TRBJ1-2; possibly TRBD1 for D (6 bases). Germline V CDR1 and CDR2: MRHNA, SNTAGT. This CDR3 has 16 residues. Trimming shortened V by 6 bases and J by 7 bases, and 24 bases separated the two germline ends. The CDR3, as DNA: TGTGCCAGCAGCTCTAGACCCGGGGACATAGTATCTGGCTACACCTTC. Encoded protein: CASSSRPGDIVSGYTF.

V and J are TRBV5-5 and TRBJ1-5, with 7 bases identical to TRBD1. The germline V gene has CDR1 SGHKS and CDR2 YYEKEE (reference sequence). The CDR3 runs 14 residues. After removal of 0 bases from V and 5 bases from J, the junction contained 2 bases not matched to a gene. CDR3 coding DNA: TGTGCCAGCAGCTTGGGGGGGACAGATCAGCCCCAGCATTTT. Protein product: CASSLGGTDQPQHF.

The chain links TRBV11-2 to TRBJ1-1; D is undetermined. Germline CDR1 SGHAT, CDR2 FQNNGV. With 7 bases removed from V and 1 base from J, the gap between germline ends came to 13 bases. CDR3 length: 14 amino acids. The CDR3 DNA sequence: TGTGCCAGCACCCCTGGCAGGAAGAACACTGAAGCTTTCTTT. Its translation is CASTPGRKNTEAFF.